These 20 T cell receptor beta chains originate from one sample sequenced in a study of T cell responses to AZD1222 COVID-19 vaccine. The data were produced by immunoSEQ multiplex PCR, yet TCRdb's version contains in-frame clones alone and is incomplete. Here the sample spans 150,000 or so clones, about 90% being singletons. This material consisted of peripheral blood, taken 28 days after the second AZD1222 dose. These receptors all stem from an adult who received the AZD1222 COVID-19 vaccine.

As to this clone: An end of the junction differs from the germline gene, which may be a read error. The genes are TRBV11-2 and TRBJ1-2, with TRBD1 identical over 8 bases. This CDR3 contains 12 residues. The germline CDR1 and CDR2 sequences are SGHAT and FQNNGV. The CDR3 DNA reads TGTGCCAGCAGCCCACAGGGGGGGAAGTTCGCCTTC. It specifies CASSPQGGKFAF. Variable domain in full (rest from reference TRBV11-2 and TRBJ1-2): EAGVAQSPRYKIIEKRQSVAFWCNPISGHATLYWYQQILGQGPKLLIQFQNNGVVDDSQLPKDRFSAERLKGVDSTLKIQPAKLEDSAVYLCASSPQGGKFAFGSGTRLTVV.

This clone showed up just once. The genes are TRBV6-5 and TRBJ2-1; 7 positions match TRBD2. The CDR3 is 15 residues long. Trimming removed 1 base from V and 5 bases from J; junction bases left unmatched: 5. CDR1 and CDR2 (germline): MNHEY, SVGAGI. The CDR3 loop reads CASSYWRESHNEQFF. DNA of the CDR3: TGTGCCAGCAGTTACTGGCGGGAGAGCCACAATGAGCAGTTCTTC.

The V call is TRBV2, the J call TRBJ2-2; D call uncertain. CDR1 and CDR2 from the germline V gene are SNHLY and FYNNEI. CDR3 length equals 13 residues. V lost 6 bases and J lost 2, with 7 bases in between. The CDR3 sequence: CASSPRNTGELFF. In DNA form, the CDR3 reads TGTGCCAGCAGCCCCAGAAACACCGGGGAGCTGTTTTTT.

V is TRBV5-1 and J is TRBJ2-3; the match to TRBD2 covers 8 bases. V lost 0 bases and J lost 5; bases outside the gene matches: 8. From germline, CDR1 is SGHRS and CDR2 YFSETQ. The CDR3 length is 16 residues. The CDR3 reads CASSLEVGGALDTQYF. The CDR3 DNA reads as TGCGCCAGCAGCTTGGAGGTCGGGGGGGCACTAGATACGCAGTATTTT.

This clone was seen a handful of times. V and J are TRBV5-1 and TRBJ2-7; D could derive from TRBD1 or TRBD2 (5 bases each). Trimming pared 4 bases from V and 7 bases from J, leaving 21 bases between. Germline V CDR1 and CDR2: SGHRS, YFSETQ. The CDR3 is 15 amino acids. CDR3 nucleotide sequence: TGCGCCAGCAGCCCCTCGTATGGGGGTTCGAAAGAGCAGTACTTC. Translated: CASSPSYGGSKEQYF.

The chain joins TRBV7-9 to TRBJ1-1, with TRBD1 identical over 7 bases. Trimming cost V 5 bases and J 4 bases; bases outside gene matches: 10. The CDR3 covers 15 residues. The germline gives CDR1 SEHNR, CDR2 FQNEAQ (reference sequence). The CDR3 DNA follows: TGTGCCAGCAGCCCGAAGGGCCAGGGGGGCACTGAAGCTTTCTTT. Residues: CASSPKGQGGTEAFF.

The V gene is TRBV10-3, the J gene TRBJ2-5, with D maybe TRBD2 (5 bases). CDR1 ENHRY and CDR2 SYGVKD come from the germline V gene. CDR3 length equals 13 residues. V was pared by 8 bases and J by 5 bases, with 15 bases between. The CDR3 loop is CAIGSANRETQYF. The DNA for the CDR3 is TGTGCCATCGGGAGTGCCAATAGGGAGACCCAGTACTTC.

This clone was seen just once. CDR3 loop: CATKSGETYEQYF. The CDR3 DNA reads TGTGCCACCAAATCTGGGGAAACCTACGAGCAGTACTTC. The chain recombines TRBV19 with TRBJ2-7; D is unclear. The germline V gene encodes CDR1 LNHDA and CDR2 SQIVND (reference sequence). This CDR3 region has 13 residues. Trimming left V 10 bases short and J 2 bases short, with 15 bases between. Looking up the rest from reference TRBV19 and TRBJ2-7 gives the full variable domain: DGGITQSPKYLFRKEGQNVTLSCEQNLNHDAMYWYRQDPGQGLRLIYYSQIVNDFQKGDIAEGYSVSREKKESFPLTVTSAQKNPTAFYLCATKSGETYEQYFGPGTRLTVT.

The genes are TRBV7-2 and TRBJ1-5; 8 nucleotides agree with TRBD1. The CDR3 length is 15 residues. Germline CDR1 reads SGHTA; CDR2 reads FQGNSA. With V trimmed by 5 bases and J by 5 bases, 8 bases remained unmatched. CDR3 sequence reads: CASSLSTGGYQPQHF. CDR3 bases: TGTGCCAGCAGCCTATCCACAGGGGGATATCAGCCCCAGCATTTT.

J is TRBJ1-2 and V is TRBV24-1; D may be TRBD1 (6 bases). Germline CDR1 and CDR2: KGHDR and SFDVKD. There are 15 residues in the CDR3. The V end lost 9 bases, the J end lost 3 bases, and 19 bases lay between the germline ends. CDR3 DNA: TGTGCCACCCGCGGGGGGGGCGCGGTGGACTATGGCTACACCTTC. Translation gives CATRGGGAVDYGYTF.

V gene TRBV5-6 combines with J gene TRBJ2-5; TRBD1 is a possible D gene (6 bases). The CDR3 contains 14 residues. Trimming shortened V by 4 bases and J by 5 bases, and 15 bases separated the two germline ends. Germline V lookup: CDR1 SGHDT, CDR2 YYEEEE. The CDR3 spells CASSRGEQGETQYF. The CDR3 DNA reads TGTGCCAGCAGCCGAGGGGAACAGGGTGAGACCCAGTACTTC.

This clone has a handful of counts. Other DNA sequences from this sample encode an identical CDR3 as well. The chain combines TRBV6-2 or TRBV6-3 with TRBJ1-2; D is possibly TRBD1 (6 bases). In germline, CDR1 is MNHEY, CDR2 SVGEGT. CDR3 length: 13 amino acids. V lost 2 bases and J 8 bases, leaving 12 bases between the germline ends. The CDR3 protein is CASSYRGAEGYTF. CDR3 bases: TGTGCCAGCAGTTACCGGGGGGCTGAAGGCTACACCTTC.

This clone is a singleton in its sample. The CDR3 loop reads CASSQYGRYEQFF. The CDR3 bases are TGTGCCAGCAGCCAATACGGGAGGTATGAGCAGTTCTTC. The chain recombines TRBV3-1 (or the pseudogene TRBV3-2) with TRBJ2-1; 7 bases match TRBD2. The CDR3 runs 13 residues. The V gene's germline CDR1 is LGHDT and CDR2 YNNKEL (reference sequence). Trimming cost V 2 bases and J 8 bases; bases outside gene matches: 3.

The chain recombines TRBV19 with TRBJ2-7; the D gene is possibly TRBD1 (6 bases). Germline V gene data show CDR1 as LNHDA and CDR2 as SQIVND (reference sequence). The CDR3 covers 18 residues. Deletions cut 3 bases from V and 8 bases from J, with 29 bases between. CDR3 nucleotides: TGTGCCAGTAGTATGAGGGGGTCGGGAAGGACCCTACCTACGAAGCAGTACTTC. Translation gives CASSMRGSGRTLPTKQYF.

J is TRBJ1-4 and V is TRBV7-2; D gene uncertain. Trimming took off 3 bases at V and 5 bases at J, with 10 bases between the two ends. This CDR3 region has 14 residues. The germline CDR1 and CDR2 sequences are SGHTA and FQGNSA. CDR3: CASSFTAGNEKLFF. The CDR3 coding sequence is TGTGCCAGCAGCTTCACCGCTGGCAATGAAAAACTGTTTTTT.

CDR3 bases: TGTGCCAGCAGCTTCGGGACAGTCTGGAGCGGCTACACCTTC. As protein: CASSFGTVWSGYTF. The chain links TRBV5-8 to TRBJ1-2, with 7 bases fitting TRBD1. Germline values: CDR1 SGHTS, CDR2 YDEGEE. This CDR3 contains 14 residues. V shed 2 bases, J shed 8 bases, and the junction held 9 bases outside the gene matches.

The chain links TRBV5-6 to TRBJ2-7; 7 nucleotides match TRBD1. V gave up 4 bases and J gave up 0 bases; unmatched junction bases: 10. CDR3 length: 16 residues. Germline CDR1 and CDR2: SGHDT and YYEEEE. CDR3 loop: CASSVMTGSSSYEQYF. CDR3 bases: TGTGCCAGCAGCGTGATGACAGGGTCTAGCTCCTACGAGCAGTACTTC.

This clone was found once. The chain employs TRBV15 and TRBJ1-4; TRBD1 aligns across 7 bases. CDR1 is LNHNV, CDR2 YYDKDF, per germline (reference sequence). This CDR3 is 16 amino acids long. The J segment lost 0 bases and the V segment lost 0 bases, leaving 1 base of the junction unmatched. The CDR3 protein is CATSRDQGATNEKLFF. CDR3 coding DNA: TGTGCCACCAGCAGAGATCAGGGGGCAACTAATGAAAAACTGTTTTTT.

This sequence joins TRBV5-1 and TRBJ2-7, with TRBD1 matching over 7 bases. CDR1 and CDR2 (germline): SGHRS, YFSETQ. After removal of 2 bases from V and 11 bases from J, the junction contained 16 bases not matched to a gene. CDR3 length: 15 amino acids. CDR3 in amino acids: CASSFSDRDIRYEYF. In nucleotides, the CDR3 is TGCGCCAGCAGCTTTTCCGACAGGGATATAAGGTACGAGTACTTC.

This rearrangement joins TRBV5-1 to TRBJ2-2, with D uncertain. Trimming left V 7 bases short and J 1 base short, with 11 bases between. Per germline, CDR1 SGHRS and CDR2 YFSETQ. This CDR3 region has 14 residues. For the CDR3, the DNA is TGCGCCAGCTCCGGGTCCCTGAACACCGGGGAGCTGTTTTTT. Protein: CASSGSLNTGELFF.